This note documents a single TCR beta chain sequence. It lacks a known antigen. Per-nucleotide qualities are absent, and no much larger clonotype sits a single base away. These data belong to a study of cytomegalovirus exposure and HLA in healthy donors (dated by TCRdb to 2015 to 2018). In the study overall: According to a later analysis, one platform produced both the roughly 110 validation repertoires and the 666 repertoires of the first cohort. The study was designed to test whether signatures of past pathogen exposure could be identified by cataloging public T cell receptors. Along with the roughly 700-subject first cohort, a separate validation cohort of over a hundred different subjects was used. High-throughput TCR immunosequencing, statistical association of individual TCRs with disease status, and machine learning were combined to predict cytomegalovirus infection status. Overall study results and their limits: The authors suggested that the approach could potentially be extended to other disease states and immunological phenotypes. In vitro tests confirmed that a few of the cytomegalovirus-associated TCR beta chains recognize cytomegalovirus antigens. Subsequent analysis determined that TCRs grouped into clusters in the first cohort also showed a tendency toward co-occurrence across the roughly 110 validation repertoires, and approximately 94% of cluster scores exceeded 0. The study gave a list of about 170 TCR beta chains associated with cytomegalovirus. Cytomegalovirus status was reported to be diagnosed by the classifier with high specificity and sensitivity in both the original and validation cohorts. All 120 or so repertoires were used to score co-occurrence in the validation cohort in a later analysis, because that analysis had no HLA typing for the cohort. Across donors, most TCR sequences were observed very rarely, whereas some public TCRs were present in many individuals.

The library was prepared using the immunoSEQ multiplex PCR assay. The authors processed their data as follows. A statistical classification framework was built to diagnose cytomegalovirus status from the catalog of TCR beta chain sequences. What TCRdb holds here is the immuneACCESS table cut down to in-frame rearrangements. Part of the clones is not present; checked against another copy, under half of the missing clones reflect an unresolved V gene, and the others are unexplained. V, J and clone size are those of that table, while D and trimming were read from the DNA. The sample records fewer than 300,000 clones, approximately 88% of which are singletons. The leading ten clones occupy around 0.9% of the sample. The donors were included in the validation cohort of roughly 120 subjects, a group kept apart from the approximately 690-subject first cohort. The germline V gene gives CDR1 as SGHDT and CDR2 as YYEEEE. V loses 4 bases of germline sequence and J loses 7 bases, and the interval between the two ends is 14 bases. From the cysteine through the phenylalanine, the CDR3 covers 13 amino acids. Here the CDR3 DNA is all that survives: 39 bases in frame from base 1.

The sequence was collected from a woman between 18 and 30 years old in good health and CMV-seronegative. The rearrangement combines TRBV5-6 with TRBJ1-2; the D gene is perhaps TRBD1, from 6 matching bases. Sequencing used PBMCs. The CDR3 is CASSRGTGGGYTF. The DNA is as follows: TGTGCCAGCAGCAGGGGGACGGGGGGTGGCTACACCTTC. The full variable domain, with segments outside the CDR3 supplied by the reference TRBV5-6 and TRBJ1-2 proteins, appears as DAGVTQSPTHLIKTRGQQVTLRCSPKSGHDTVSWYQQALGQGPQFIFQYYEEEERQRGNFPDRFSGHQFPNYSSELNVNALLLGDSALYLCASSRGTGGGYTFGSGTRLTVV.